The T cell receptor (beta chain) under discussion was sequenced for a study of T cells in Graves' hyperthyroidism and ophthalmopathy. The sample holds a few counts of this clonotype. The CDR3 runs to 17 residues. V lost 3 bases, J lost 0 bases, and 14 bases lay in between. Looked up from germline, CDR1 is MDHEN and CDR2 is SYDVKM. The TCR beta CDR3 regions underwent amplification using RNA transcripts as the source. The HTBI primer set served for first-round RT-PCR of the TCR CDR3. Each CDR3 protein gets one entry after TCRdb re-called the multiplex PCR reads with MiXCR. In the table there are hundreds of thousands of distinct CDR3 sequences, less than 25% of which are singletons.

The TCR was taken from a young man with Graves' ophthalmopathy. The chain joins TRBV28 to TRBJ2-2, with D perhaps TRBD1 (6 bases). Sequenced material: blood. CDR3 in DNA: TGTGCCAGCAGTTTGGCCGGGACATACGCGAACACCGGGGAGCTGTTTTTT. The encoded protein is CASSLAGTYANTGELFF.